The rows below give T cell receptor beta chains drawn from one sample of a study of read filtering for tumor transcriptome and immune sequencing. TCRdb redid the calling of the reads with MiXCR, one entry per CDR3 protein. Among 120,000 or so distinct CDR3 sequences, over 10% were seen once, and the ten largest hold approximately 11%. Sequenced sample: a population of CD138-negative cells sorted from bone marrow. The receptor set was obtained from a donor at least 40 years old with multiple myeloma. Both conserved end residues are part of each CDR3. The D gene is left open where the match is weak. The size of a clone is reported for some rows only, either as once, few or many, or as a class for expanded clones.

>TRBJ2-2|TRBD1|many|TRBV29-1|13
CSAGQGTTGELFF
TGCAGCGCCGGACAGGGAACCACCGGGGAGCTGTTTTTT
>TRBJ2-6|TRBD1|-|TRBV5-8|18
CASSSGQGGHSGANVLTF
TGTGCCAGCAGCTCGGGACAGGGGGGCCACTCTGGGGCCAACGTCCTGACTTTC
>TRBJ2-2|-|many|TRBV12-3/TRBV12-4|12
CASRAGIGELFF
TGTGCCAGCAGAGCAGGGATCGGGGAGCTGTTTTTT
>TRBJ2-1|-|many|TRBV18|11
CASSQGHEQFF
TGTGCCAGCTCACAGGGCCATGAGCAGTTCTTC
>TRBJ2-1|TRBD1|many|TRBV7-9|14
CASSLGQGVYEQFF
TGTGCCAGCAGCTTAGGACAGGGAGTCTATGAGCAGTTCTTC
>TRBJ1-2|-|many|TRBV27|12
CATKTGNYGYTF
TGTGCCACCAAAACAGGAAACTATGGCTACACCTTC
>TRBJ2-1|TRBD1|many|TRBV30|15
CAWSRSGTGGNEQFF
TGTGCCTGGAGTAGATCCGGGACAGGGGGCAATGAGCAGTTCTTC
>TRBJ2-2|TRBD2|many|TRBV29-1|19
CSARLRYPGLAANTGELFF
TGCAGCGCCCGATTGCGGTATCCGGGACTAGCAGCGAACACCGGGGAGCTGTTTTTT
>TRBJ2-2|-|many|TRBV12-3/TRBV12-4|14
CASRGQANTGELFF
TGTGCCAGCAGAGGCCAGGCGAACACCGGGGAGCTGTTTTTT
>TRBJ2-1|-|many|TRBV6-6|13
CASSYAGYNEQFF
TGTGCCAGCAGTTACGCCGGCTACAATGAGCAGTTCTTC
>TRBJ2-5|TRBD2|many|TRBV5-6|17
CASSFLLAGERQETQYF
TGTGCCAGCAGCTTCTTACTAGCGGGAGAGAGGCAAGAGACCCAGTACTTC
>TRBJ2-5|-|many|TRBV2|12
CASSTGAETQYF
TGTGCCAGCAGTACGGGAGCTGAGACCCAGTACTTC
>TRBJ2-1|-|few|TRBV20-1|12
CSARRSQGEQFF
TGCAGTGCTAGACGATCACAGGGTGAGCAGTTCTTC
>TRBJ1-2|TRBD1|many|TRBV5-1|15
CASSLGGGNNYGYTF
TGCGCCAGCAGCTTGGGAGGGGGCAATAACTATGGCTACACCTTC
>TRBJ1-1|TRBD1|many|TRBV7-9|13
CASSPPGGSEAFF
TGTGCCAGCAGCCCCCCAGGGGGTAGTGAAGCTTTCTTT
>TRBJ2-6|TRBD1|-|TRBV4-1|20
CAGSQDPNRGLYSGANVLTF
TGCGCCGGCAGCCAAGATCCTAACAGGGGGCTTTACTCTGGGGCCAACGTCCTGACTTTC
>TRBJ1-5|-|many|TRBV20-1|14
CSATLASGNQPQHF
TGCAGTGCCACACTCGCATCAGGGAATCAGCCCCAGCATTTT
>TRBJ1-3|TRBD1|few|TRBV9|18
CASSVEAGQAYSGNTIYF
TGTGCCAGCAGCGTAGAGGCGGGACAGGCGTACTCTGGAAACACCATATATTTT
>TRBJ2-5|-|many|TRBV6-5|12
CASSDLSETQYF
TGTGCCAGCAGTGATCTGAGTGAGACCCAGTACTTC
>TRBJ2-1|TRBD2|many|TRBV7-9|15
CASSGGLAVPNEQFF
TGTGCCAGCAGCGGGGGACTAGCGGTACCAAATGAGCAGTTCTTC
>TRBJ1-1|TRBD1|many|TRBV20-1|14
CSAEGRTGNTEAFF
TGCAGTGCTGAGGGCCGGACAGGGAACACTGAAGCTTTCTTT
>TRBJ2-7|TRBD2|many|TRBV3-1|14
CATAASAGGREQYF
TGTGCCACCGCCGCTAGCGCGGGAGGTCGCGAGCAGTACTTC
>TRBJ2-5|-|many|TRBV29-1|13
CSVVRQGGRTQYF
TGCAGCGTTGTTCGTCAGGGAGGCAGGACCCAGTACTTC
>TRBJ2-2|TRBD2|many|TRBV2|16
CASSVTRLAASGELFF
TGTGCCAGCAGTGTCACTCGACTAGCTGCCAGCGGGGAGCTGTTTTTT
>TRBJ1-6|-|-|TRBV24-1|11
CAEGLGSPLHF
TGTGCGGAGGGACTGGGTTCACCCCTCCACTTT
>TRBJ2-7|-|many|TRBV3-1|15
CASSQGVGVPDEQYF
TGTGCCAGCAGCCAGGGAGTTGGGGTCCCGGACGAGCAGTACTTC
>TRBJ2-3|TRBD2|many|TRBV5-6|16
CASSLFAGGPVDTQYF
TGTGCCAGCAGCTTGTTTGCGGGGGGGCCGGTAGATACGCAGTATTTT
>TRBJ2-1|-|many|TRBV4-1|16
CASSQDRSGVYNEQFF
TGCGCCAGCAGCCAAGATCGGTCGGGAGTCTACAATGAGCAGTTCTTC
>TRBJ2-5|-|many|TRBV7-2|16
CASSLVPGKEQETQYF
TGTGCCAGCAGCTTAGTGCCAGGGAAGGAACAAGAGACCCAGTACTTC